This T cell receptor (beta chain) was profiled in a study of early T cells in non-severe SARS-CoV-2 infection (dated by TCRdb to the early 2020s). A note on the overall study: Bulk RNA from unsorted whole blood was used for TCR sequencing, so alpha and beta chains could not be paired. The paper as a whole reports these results and caveats: VDJdb matching was skewed toward anti-spike CD8 responses and likely underestimated virus-specific expansions, missing private and CD4 specificities.

Library construction relied on 5' RACE. Sequencing was performed on a NextSeq 500. In the TCR library protocol, unique molecular identifiers were attached to individual cDNA molecules to correct for PCR bias and sequencing error. TCR alpha and beta chains were both sequenced, and the abundances of alpha and beta sequences in each sample were closely correlated with each other. The authors' analysis ran thus. V gene, J gene and CDR3 annotation of TCR sequences was performed with Decombinator V4. Expanded TCRs were defined as changing significantly between any two time points under a Poisson model with p below 0.0001. TCR abundances were normalised to the total number of TCRs sequenced per sample and were expressed as counts per million. TRAV1-2 paired with TRAJ12, TRAJ20 or TRAJ33 defined MAIT TCRs, while TRAV10 paired with TRAJ18 defined iNKT TCRs. VDJdb, accessed 1 November 2021, was searched for CMV, EBV and SARS-CoV-2 annotated TCRs, excluding TCRs annotated for multiple antigens. TCRdb itself trimmed the public reads at Q25 with fastp, ran MiXCR and retained productive beta chains. Entries are consolidated by CDR3 protein sequence, retaining the most common genes and DNA. The V and J calls here are based on TCRdb, not the publication. In this sample the table shows some 77,000 distinct CDR3 sequences, about 12% of which occur a single time. The top ten hold about a sixth of the sample.

This was a case-control study nested in a cohort of healthcare workers in London, UK, who had nasopharyngeal swab PCR tests and blood samples taken every week. Healthcare workers were recruited during the week of the UK lockdown, between 23 and 31 March 2020, and followed weekly for up to 16 weeks. A distance of 3 bases separates the germline ends of V and J, which lose 1 base and 1 base respectively. The CDR1 and CDR2 encoded by the germline V gene are SGHTA and FQGNSA. The CDR3, cysteine through phenylalanine, is 13 amino acids long. Solely the CDR3 DNA is kept, with 39 bases framed from the first base. This clonotype was detected ten times or more. No cognate antigen has been identified for it. No quality values exist for individual bases; no much larger clone is one base distant.

This sequence uses TRBV7-2 and TRBJ2-3; no D gene is confidently identified. The source was whole blood, collected at baseline. This clonotype was sampled from an adult who was a healthcare worker with PCR-confirmed SARS-CoV-2 infection or an uninfected control (not recorded which). The donor label of this sample is uncertain. The CDR3 is CASSLERTDTQYF. The DNA sequence is TGTGCCAGCAGCTTAGAACGCACAGATACGCAGTATTTT. Reference TRBV7-2 and TRBJ2-3 genes cover what lies past the CDR3, so the full variable domain is GAGVSQSPSNKVTEKGKDVELRCDPISGHTALYWYRQSLGQGLEFLIYFQGNSAPDKSGLPSDRFSAERTGGSVSTLTIQRTQQEDSAVYLCASSLERTDTQYFGPGTRLTVL.